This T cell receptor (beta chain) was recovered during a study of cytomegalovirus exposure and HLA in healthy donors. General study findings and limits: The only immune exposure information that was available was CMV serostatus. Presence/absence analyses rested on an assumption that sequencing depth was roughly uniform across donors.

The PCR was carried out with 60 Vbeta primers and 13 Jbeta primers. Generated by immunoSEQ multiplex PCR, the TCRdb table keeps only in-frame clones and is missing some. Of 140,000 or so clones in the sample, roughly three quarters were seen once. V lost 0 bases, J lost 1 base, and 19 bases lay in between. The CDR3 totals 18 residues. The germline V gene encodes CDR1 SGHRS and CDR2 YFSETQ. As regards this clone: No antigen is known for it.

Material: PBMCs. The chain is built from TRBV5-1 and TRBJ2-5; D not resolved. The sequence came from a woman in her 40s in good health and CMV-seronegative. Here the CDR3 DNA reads TGCGCCAGCAGCTTGGGACGATTAGAAATAGCCGTCCAAGAGACCCAGTACTTC. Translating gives CASSLGRLEIAVQETQYF.